Many counts were recorded for the clone carrying this T cell receptor beta chain. The antigen remains undetermined. The trim removed 5 bases at V and 0 bases at J, leaving 16 bases unmatched. Germline V lookup: CDR1 SGHNT, CDR2 YENEEA. The CDR3 has 19 amino acids. The data originate from a study of T cell repertoires in cytomegalovirus infection. Study information: Recently identified HLA-C-restricted CMV epitopes and well-studied HLA-B-restricted CMV epitopes were used by the study.

From the reads, TCRdb called clonotypes with MiXCR, one entry per CDR3 protein. The profile shows hundreds of thousands of distinct CDR3 sequences, around 32% of them singletons. Study results and caveats: There were HLA-C-restricted CMV-specific TCR beta clonotypes dominating the ex vivo response.

This clonotype was sampled from a human donor in good health (CMV status not recorded). Some clones in this sample may be carry-over from other donors' samples. V gene TRBV11-3 combines with J gene TRBJ1-3; 7 bases are shared with TRBD1. Sequencing used cultured CD8+ T cells from PBMCs, obtained from culture after CMV antigen stimulation. CDR3 in DNA: TGTGCCAGCAGCCTGAGACAGGGATCCTCCCCAATCTCTGGAAACACCATATATTTT. Its protein is CASSLRQGSSPISGNTIYF.